This T cell receptor beta chain was identified in a study of T cell clonality in common variable immunodeficiency. Whole-study findings and limits: CVID subjects showed higher TCRbeta clonality than healthy controls. In common variable immunodeficiency, TCR beta chains reportedly carried fewer deletions and N-nucleotide insertions.

Control and CVID samples contributed equal amounts of genomic DNA. Generated by immunoSEQ multiplex PCR, the TCRdb table keeps only in-frame clones and is missing some. In total the sample includes 25,000 to 30,000 clones, none of them seen once. The CDR3 is 13 amino acids. Germline lookup yields CDR1 KGHSH and CDR2 LQKENI. The ends lost 8 bases at V and 2 bases at J; junction bases unmatched: 4. As to this clone: Its antigen is as yet unknown. With the read ending 3 residues before the CDR3 end, the germline J gene is used to fill in that end.

V and J are TRBV18 and TRBJ2-7; TRBD2 matches at 9 bases. The sequenced material came from peripheral blood mononuclear cells. This TCR was sampled from a human donor with common variable immunodeficiency. CDR3 residues: CASTLAGPYEQYF. Partial CDR3 DNA: TGTGCCAGCACCCTAGCGGGGCCCTACGAG.